Described below is a single T cell receptor (beta chain) sequence and its context. Antigen unknown. This entry is derived from a study of T cell responses to AZD1222 COVID-19 vaccine. CDR1 is SGHTA, CDR2 FQGNSA, per germline. With 6 bases clipped from V and 0 bases from J, the junction kept 4 bases outside the gene matches. CDR3 length: 15 residues. The assay was immunoSEQ multiplex PCR, and TCRdb's table has in-frame clones only and misses some. Among roughly 150,000 clones listed, roughly 94% were seen once. Whole-study findings and limits: Repertoire collection took place solely once the T cell response had peaked. Two doses of AZD1222 preceded a rise in Spike-specific TCR breadth and depth.

Recipients boosted at about 4 weeks or about 12 weeks are pooled. The specimen comprised peripheral blood, sampled 28 days after the second AZD1222 dose. This chain connects TRBV7-2 to TRBJ1-3, with 8 bases aligning to TRBD1. This TCR was recovered from an adult who received the AZD1222 COVID-19 vaccine. The DNA for the CDR3 is TGTGCCAGCAGGCCAACAGGGGGCTCTGGAAACACCATATATTTT. Its protein product is CASRPTGGSGNTIYF.